Included here is one TCR beta chain sequence, with context. This sample is drawn from a study of blood T cell repertoires in COVID-19. The CDR3 has 13 residues. Germline-derived CDR1 and CDR2 are GTSNPN and SVGIG (reference sequence). V lost 2 bases to trimming and J lost 6 bases, with 10 bases between them. Profiling relied on immunoSEQ multiplex PCR, and the TCRdb table lists in-frame clones only, not all of them. The table has under 100,000 clones, about 89% seen once; the top ten hold 8% to 10%. This sequence was found in a man aged 50 to 59 with acute or convalescent COVID-19. Material: peripheral blood. V is TRBV30 and J is TRBJ2-2; D is perhaps TRBD2 (6 bases). Here the CDR3 DNA reads TGTGCCTGGAGTCGGGGGATCTCCGGGGAGCTGTTTTTT. Its translation: CAWSRGISGELFF.